This T cell receptor beta chain was observed in a study of T cells in Graves' hyperthyroidism and ophthalmopathy. Study outcomes and limitations: Separation of ophthalmopathy from stable hyperthyroidism was achieved by a 13 V-J model. Most thyroid clonotypes that were expanded above 0.001 also turned up in blood.

Trimming removed 2 bases at V and 0 bases at J, with 4 bases between. The CDR3 consists of 13 residues. The germline CDR1 and CDR2 sequences are KGHSH and LQKENI. This clonotype was counted ten times or more. The antigen remains undetermined. Any patient presenting with uncontrolled infection, other autoimmune disease, pregnancy or lactation was left out. TCR beta CDR3 sequences were amplified from RNA transcripts. The primer set for the first-round RT-PCR of the TCR CDR3 was HTBI. TCRdb reanalysed the multiplex PCR reads using MiXCR and keeps one entry per CDR3 protein. This sample has 300,000 or so distinct CDR3 sequences, with 15% to 20% found just once.

This TCR was recovered from a woman aged 50 to 65 with Graves' hyperthyroidism. Sequencing used blood. This chain uses TRBV18 with TRBJ1-1; D uncertain. CDR3 amino acids: CASSPRMNTEAFF. The CDR3 coding sequence is TGTGCCAGCTCACCAAGGATGAACACTGAAGCTTTCTTT.